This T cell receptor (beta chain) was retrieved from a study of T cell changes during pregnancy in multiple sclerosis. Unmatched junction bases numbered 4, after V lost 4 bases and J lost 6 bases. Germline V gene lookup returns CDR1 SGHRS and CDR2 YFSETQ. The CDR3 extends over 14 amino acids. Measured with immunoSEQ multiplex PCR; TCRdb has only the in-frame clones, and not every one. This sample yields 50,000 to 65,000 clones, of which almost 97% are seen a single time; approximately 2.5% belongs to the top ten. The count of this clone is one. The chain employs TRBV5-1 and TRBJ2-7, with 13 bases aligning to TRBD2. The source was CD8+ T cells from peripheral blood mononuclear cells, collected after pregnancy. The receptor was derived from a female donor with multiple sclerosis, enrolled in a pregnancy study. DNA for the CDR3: TGCGCCAGCAGCCCCGGACTAGCGGGAGTCGAGCAGTACTTC. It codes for CASSPGLAGVEQYF.